A selection of T cell receptor beta chains follows, all from one sample in a study of molecular identifiers for immune sequencing clone quantification. In TCRdb, the PCR reads were re-called with MiXCR into one record per CDR3 protein. The sample records over 550,000 distinct CDR3 sequences, approximately 24% being singletons. The material sequenced was naive CD8+ T cells from blood, with Jurkat cell RNA spiked in. The receptors originated from a human donor in good health. Some libraries in this study had Jurkat cell RNA spiked in. Each CDR3 is given with its conserved first and last residue. A D gene is named only where the DNA matches it firmly. Clone sizes are given selectively: once, few, many, or a class where the clone is expanded.

V gene,D gene,J gene,clone size,CDR3 DNA,CDR3 protein
TRBV3-1,TRBD1,TRBJ2-5,.,TGTGCCAGCAGCCAGGGGGGACAGGCTGAGACCCAGTACTTC,CASSQGGQAETQYF
TRBV7-9,TRBD1,TRBJ2-7,.,TGTGCCAGCACCGACACCGTGACAGGGGGCAACTACGAGCAGTACTTC,CASTDTVTGGNYEQYF
TRBV7-2,.,TRBJ1-1,many,TGTGCCAGCAGCCCGGGACAAAACGCTGAAGCTTTCTTT,CASSPGQNAEAFF
TRBV13,.,TRBJ2-5,.,TGTGCCAGCAGCTCCAATCTGGAGACCCAGTACTTC,CASSSNLETQYF
TRBV20-1,.,TRBJ2-2,few,TGCAGTGCTACTGAGGGGATTATTTTGCGTTGCATCGCGAACACCGGGGAGCTGTTTTTT,CSATEGIILRCIANTGELFF
TRBV20-1,.,TRBJ2-3,many,TGCAGTGGGTTTGCAGATACGCAGTATTTT,CSGFADTQYF
TRBV27,TRBD1,TRBJ2-7,.,TGTGCCAGCAGTTTTGGCAGGGGGCTCTACGAGCAGTACTTC,CASSFGRGLYEQYF
TRBV12-3/TRBV12-4,.,TRBJ1-2,.,TGTGCCAGCAGTTTCTTTCGAGACAGCTATGGCTACGCCTTC,CASSFFRDSYGYAF
TRBV10-3,TRBD2,TRBJ2-7,few,TGTGCCATCAGTGTCGGGGGGACCTACGAGCAGTACTTC,CAISVGGTYEQYF
TRBV4-3,.,TRBJ1-5,many,TGCGCCAGCAGCCAAGATGGCGGTCGCAATCAGCCCCAGCATTTT,CASSQDGGRNQPQHF
TRBV4-1,TRBD2,TRBJ2-7,.,TGCGCCAGCAGCCTGGGACTACTGGACGAGCAGTACTTC,CASSLGLLDEQYF
TRBV6-5,.,TRBJ2-7,.,TGTGCCAGCAGTTACTCATCCTGGGAGGTGGGGGTATACGAGCAGTACTTC,CASSYSSWEVGVYEQYF
TRBV29-1,.,TRBJ1-1,few,TGCGGCGCCACGGGGGTGGGGGACTTCACAAACACTGAAGCTTTCTTT,CGATGVGDFTNTEAFF
TRBV24-1,.,TRBJ2-3,many,TGTGCCACCAGTGATTTTATCGGTGATACGCAGTATTTT,CATSDFIGDTQYF
TRBV7-7,.,TRBJ2-5,.,TGTGCCAGCAGCCCGAGGCTGGGGAGAGAGACCCAGTACTTC,CASSPRLGRETQYF
TRBV20-1,TRBD2,TRBJ2-7,.,TGCAGTGCTAGGTCGGCTAGCGGGAGGGCCTACGAGCAGTACTTC,CSARSASGRAYEQYF
TRBV11-2,TRBD2,TRBJ2-1,.,TGTGCCAGCAGCTTAAGGGAGGGTGAAGTTGTGGATGAGCAGTTCTTC,CASSLREGEVVDEQFF
TRBV6-2/TRBV6-3,TRBD1,TRBJ2-7,many,TGTGCCAGCAGTCACGACAGGGACTCCTACGAGCAGTACTTC,CASSHDRDSYEQYF
TRBV7-9,TRBD1,TRBJ2-5,once,TGTGCCAGCAGCTCCCGACAGGGTGAAATTGAGACCCAGTGCTTC,CASSSRQGEIETQCF
TRBV20-1,.,TRBJ1-3,.,TGCAGTGCTAGAAACCCAGGACTCTCTGGAAACACCATATATTTT,CSARNPGLSGNTIYF
TRBV6-5,.,TRBJ1-2,many,TGTGCCAGCAGACCCGAAGGACAGAACTATGGCTACACCTTC,CASRPEGQNYGYTF
TRBV5-6,.,TRBJ1-2,few,TGTGCCAGCAGCTTGTCGGAAGGCCCTTACGGCTACACCTTC,CASSLSEGPYGYTF
TRBV9,TRBD1,TRBJ2-1,many,TGTGCCAGCAGCTCTTCCGGGACAGGTTACAATGAGCAGTTCTTC,CASSSSGTGYNEQFF
TRBV19,TRBD1,TRBJ1-1,.,TGTGCCAGTAGTATTACAGGGGCGAACACTGAAGCTTTCTTT,CASSITGANTEAFF
TRBV7-9,.,TRBJ2-1,.,TGTGCCAGCAGCTTCGATAGGCCAGGGGAACAGTTCTTC,CASSFDRPGEQFF
TRBV7-6,TRBD2,TRBJ2-1,few,TGTGCCAGCAGCTGGGCTAGCGGGGACAATGAGCAGTTCTTC,CASSWASGDNEQFF
TRBV20-1,.,TRBJ2-1,.,TGCAGTGCTAGGGAGGACGGTATCACCTACAATGAGCAGTTCTTC,CSAREDGITYNEQFF
TRBV19,.,TRBJ1-1,few,TGTGCCAGTAGTATTGAGGGTCGAAGCGAAGCTTTCTTT,CASSIEGRSEAFF
TRBV7-8,.,TRBJ2-1,many,TGTGCCAGCAGCCTTATGGGGAATGAGCAGTTCTTC,CASSLMGNEQFF
TRBV20-1,.,TRBJ2-7,few,TGCAGTGCTAGTCACGGGACACACCCCTACGAGCAGTACTTC,CSASHGTHPYEQYF
TRBV20-1,TRBD2,TRBJ2-7,few,TGCGGTGCTAGAGAACTAGCGGGGGCTTCCTACGAGCAGTACTTC,CGARELAGASYEQYF
TRBV5-6,.,TRBJ1-1,few,TGTGCCAGCAGCTTGGCCGTGGGAATGAACACTGAAGCTTTCTTT,CASSLAVGMNTEAFF
TRBV2,TRBD1,TRBJ2-7,many,TGTGCCAGCAGTGTCATGGGACAGGGACCTCACGAGCAGTACTTC,CASSVMGQGPHEQYF
TRBV4-1,TRBD1,TRBJ2-3,.,TGCGCCAGCAGCCAAGCCGGGACAGGGCACCCCGCTACGCAGTATTTT,CASSQAGTGHPATQYF
TRBV28,.,TRBJ2-7,few,TGTGCCACGCAAACCGCTGAAATCCTCGTCGGGGAGACCAATATCGAGCAGTACTTC,CATQTAEILVGETNIEQYF
TRBV5-4,.,TRBJ2-1,.,TGTGCCAGCAGCCTCAGGGTCGGGGGATACAATGAGCAGTTCTTC,CASSLRVGGYNEQFF
TRBV12-3/TRBV12-4,.,TRBJ1-2,few,TGTGCCAGCAGTACCGCAGGTACCGCCGGTGCCGGGATCTATGGCTACACCTTC,CASSTAGTAGAGIYGYTF
TRBV7-9,.,TRBJ1-1,many,TGTGCCAGCAGCCCACCGGACAGCATGAACACTGAAGCTTTCTTT,CASSPPDSMNTEAFF
TRBV11-3,TRBD2,TRBJ2-3,.,TGTGCCAGCAGCTTAGGGGGACTAGCGGGGGCAACTCGCACAGATACGCAGTATTTT,CASSLGGLAGATRTDTQYF
TRBV20-1,.,TRBJ2-5,many,TGCAGTGCCGTAGAGCGACCGAGAAATCAAGAGACCCAGTACTTC,CSAVERPRNQETQYF
TRBV4-3,TRBD1,TRBJ1-4,many,TGCGCCAGCAGCCAAGCAAGGGGGCCCAATGAAAAACTGTTTTTT,CASSQARGPNEKLFF
TRBV27,TRBD2,TRBJ2-7,few,TGTGCCAGCAGTTTGGGCCGACTAGCGGGGCCCTACGAGCAGTACTTC,CASSLGRLAGPYEQYF
TRBV6-5,.,TRBJ1-6,.,TGTGCCACTAGACCGGGCGATTCACCCCTCCACTTT,CATRPGDSPLHF